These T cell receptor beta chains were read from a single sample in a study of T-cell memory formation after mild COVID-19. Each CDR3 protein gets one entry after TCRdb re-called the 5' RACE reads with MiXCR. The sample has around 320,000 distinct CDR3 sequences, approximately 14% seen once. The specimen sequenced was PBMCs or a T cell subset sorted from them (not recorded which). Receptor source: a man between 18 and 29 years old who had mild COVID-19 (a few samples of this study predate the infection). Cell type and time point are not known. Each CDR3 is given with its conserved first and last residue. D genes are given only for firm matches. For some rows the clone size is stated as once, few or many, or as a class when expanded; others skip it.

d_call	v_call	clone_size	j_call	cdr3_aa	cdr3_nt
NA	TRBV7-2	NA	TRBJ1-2	CASSLTADYGYTF	TGTGCCAGCAGCTTAACGGCGGACTATGGCTACACCTTC
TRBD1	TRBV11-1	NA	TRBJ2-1	CASSTGTGVYEQFF	TGTGCCAGCAGCACCGGGACAGGGGTGTATGAGCAGTTCTTC
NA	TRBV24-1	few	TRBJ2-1	CATSDPGVNEQFF	TGTGCCACCAGTGATCCGGGCGTCAATGAGCAGTTCTTC
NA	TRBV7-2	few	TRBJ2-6	CASSLVGYEANVLTF	TGTGCCAGCAGCTTAGTTGGATACGAGGCCAACGTCCTGACTTTC
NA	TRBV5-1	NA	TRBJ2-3	CASSLAVPQTDTQYF	TGCGCCAGCAGCTTGGCAGTCCCCCAAACAGATACGCAGTATTTT
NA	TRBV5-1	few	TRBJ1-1	CASSSFPGTSAFF	TGCGCCAGCAGCTCCTTCCCTGGGACATCGGCTTTCTTT
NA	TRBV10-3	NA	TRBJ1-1	CAISVDTEAFF	TGTGCCATCTCGGTGGACACTGAAGCTTTCTTT
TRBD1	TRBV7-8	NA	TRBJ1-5	CASSLGTGGVDQPQHF	TGTGCCAGCAGCCTAGGGACAGGGGGCGTCGATCAGCCCCAGCATTTT
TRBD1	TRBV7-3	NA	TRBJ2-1	CASSHLPGQGFDEQFF	TGTGCCAGCAGCCACCTCCCGGGACAGGGGTTTGATGAGCAGTTCTTC
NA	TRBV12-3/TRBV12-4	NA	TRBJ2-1	CASRRRDWLYNEQFF	TGTGCCAGCAGGCGTAGGGATTGGTTGTACAATGAGCAGTTCTTC
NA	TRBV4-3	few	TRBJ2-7	CASSREQGTYEQYF	TGCGCCAGCAGCCGGGAACAGGGGACTTACGAGCAGTACTTC
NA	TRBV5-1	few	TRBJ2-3	CASSLATPTDTQYF	TGCGCCAGCAGCTTGGCCACCCCCACAGATACGCAGTATTTT
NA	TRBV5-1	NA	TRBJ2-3	CASSLVGGSDTQYF	TGCGCCAGCAGCTTGGTGGGGGGCAGTGATACGCAGTATTTT
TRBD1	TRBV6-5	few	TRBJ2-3	CASSYLDRADTQYF	TGTGCCAGCAGTTACTTGGACAGGGCGGATACGCAGTATTTT
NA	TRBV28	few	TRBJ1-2	CASRPAAQDVYGYTF	TGTGCCAGCAGACCCGCGGCGCAGGATGTCTATGGCTACACCTTC
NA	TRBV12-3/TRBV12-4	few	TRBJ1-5	CASKGPNQPQHF	TGTGCCAGCAAGGGGCCTAATCAGCCCCAGCATTTT
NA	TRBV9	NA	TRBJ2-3	CASSVDRVTDTQYF	TGTGCCAGCAGCGTCGACAGAGTCACAGATACGCAGTATTTT
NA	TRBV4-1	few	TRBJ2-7	CASSARKILPSVDPYEQYF	TGCGCCAGCAGCGCAAGAAAAATCTTACCCTCGGTTGACCCCTACGAGCAGTACTTC
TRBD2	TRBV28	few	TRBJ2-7	CATRTSGVYEQYF	TGTGCAACCCGGACTAGCGGGGTTTACGAGCAGTACTTC
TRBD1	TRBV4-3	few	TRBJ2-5	CASSQVPGQGKETQYF	TGCGCCAGCAGCCAAGTGCCCGGACAGGGAAAGGAGACCCAGTACTTC
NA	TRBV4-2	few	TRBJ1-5	CASSQEGTPYPQHF	TGTGCCAGCAGCCAAGAGGGGACGCCCTACCCCCAGCATTTT
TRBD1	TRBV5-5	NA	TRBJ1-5	CASSATTGLNNQPQHF	TGTGCCAGCAGCGCAACGACAGGGTTGAACAATCAGCCCCAGCATTTT
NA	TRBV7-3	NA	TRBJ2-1	CASSFFGGAYSSYNEQFF	TGTGCCAGCAGCTTCTTTGGCGGGGCCTACAGCTCCTACAATGAGCAGTTCTTC
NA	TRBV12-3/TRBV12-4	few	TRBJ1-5	CASSLRGRAHQPQHF	TGTGCCAGCAGTCTCCGCGGCAGGGCCCATCAGCCCCAGCATTTT
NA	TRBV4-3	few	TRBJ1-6	CASSQDGPRTEDYNSPLHF	TGCGCCAGCAGCCAAGATGGCCCCCGGACAGAAGACTATAATTCACCCCTCCACTTT
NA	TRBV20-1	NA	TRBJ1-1	CSARPDSPHLPEAFF	TGCAGTGCTAGACCTGACAGTCCACATCTACCTGAAGCTTTCTTT
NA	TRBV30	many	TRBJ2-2	CAWRNGGGELFF	TGTGCCTGGAGGAACGGGGGTGGGGAGCTGTTTTTT